The T cell receptor (beta chain) under discussion was sequenced for a study of T cell responses to AZD1222 COVID-19 vaccine. Study-level findings and limits: Donors skewed white British and female; clonal diversity was possibly underestimated. Only a handful of individuals given AZD1222 were seropositive at baseline. Spike-specific TCR repertoires showed rising breadth and depth after two AZD1222 doses. There were vaccine-associated CD4 TCRs across spike, dominant at 160-218 and 743-854.

Produced via immunoSEQ multiplex PCR; TCRdb's table is partial and in-frame only. The sample holds tens of thousands of clones, 92% seen once. V was pared by 4 bases and J by 0 bases, with 9 bases between. There are 15 residues in the CDR3. The germline V gene encodes CDR1 LGHDT and CDR2 YNNKEL (reference sequence). Of note for this clone: Its antigen is unknown.

The sample here was peripheral blood, taken 28 days after the second AZD1222 dose. The TCR comes from an adult who received the AZD1222 COVID-19 vaccine. The rearrangement links TRBV3-1 (or the pseudogene TRBV3-2) to TRBJ2-2, with D uncertain. The CDR3 spells CASSPLGTNTGELFF. The CDR3 nucleotides are TGTGCCAGCAGCCCATTAGGGACGAACACCGGGGAGCTGTTTTTT.